This TCR beta chain was captured by sequencing in a study of radiation and T cells in renal cell carcinoma. This clone was detected a few times. Its cognate antigen is unknown. Here immunoSEQ multiplex PCR was the method, and the copy in TCRdb shows in-frame clones only, minus some. The sample has more than 75,000 clones; under 90% are singletons. Study-wide findings and caveats: Top tumor clonotypes rose in blood 2 weeks post-radiation, then contracted. Pretreatment tumor biopsies were lacking, so baseline clonotypes are unknown.

Indicated time point: baseline pretreatment blood. Treatment denoted: 15 Gy SBRT to primary tumor, nephrectomy 4 weeks later. This receptor was identified in a man aged 60 to 69 with renal cell carcinoma. Sequenced here: blood, sampled from a patient whose treatment included radiotherapy and nephrectomy.

CDR3 residues: CASSIDRLDQPQHF. DNA of the CDR3: TGTGCCAGTAGTATCGACAGGCTAGATCAGCCCCAGCATTTT. The chain couples TRBV19 to TRBJ1-5, with TRBD1 as a possible D gene (6 bases). The V end was cut by 3 bases, the J end by 5 bases, with 11 bases between. Germline V gives CDR1 LNHDA, CDR2 SQIVND (reference sequence). The CDR3 sequence is 14 residues long.